This T cell receptor (beta chain) came from a study of lymphopenia after photon versus proton radiotherapy. Clones were read by immunoSEQ multiplex PCR, and TCRdb kept only the in-frame ones, dropping some. Among 65,000 to 85,000 clones listed, just under 95% were seen once. The CDR3 is made up of 15 amino acids. The J segment lost 1 base and the V segment lost 8 bases, leaving 9 bases of the junction unmatched. Germline V gene data show CDR1 as MGHRA and CDR2 as YSYEKL. Sample: peripheral blood, taken from a patient treated with photon-based radiotherapy. The clonotype was recovered from a woman aged 40 to 55 with cholangiocarcinoma. This chain uses TRBV4-1 with TRBJ2-7; 9 positions agree with TRBD1. The CDR3 reads CASGLETGGSYEQYF. CDR3 bases: TGCGCCAGCGGGCTCGAGACAGGGGGTTCCTACGAGCAGTACTTC.